This TCR beta chain was recorded in a study of T cells in tuberculosis (dated by TCRdb to the late 2010s). For the study in its entirety: The study combined CD1B tetramers and high-throughput TCR immunosequencing to characterize T cells specific for the mycobacterial lipid antigen glucose monomycolate (GMM). What the study reported, not specific to this receptor: T cells binding the CD1B-GMM tetramer with low affinity may have been missed by the stringent sort gate.

Because TCR-alpha and TCR-beta chains were sequenced unpaired, no information on chain pairing was available. TCR libraries were generated with the immunoSEQ multiplex PCR assay, using TCR-beta and/or TCR-alpha/delta assays for each sample. Amplified TCR libraries were sequenced on the Illumina high-throughput platform. On the authors' methods: Clustering and dimensionality reduction relied on pairwise TCRdist distances among GMM-specific receptors from T cells that were either sorted ex vivo or expanded in vitro. Sequence motifs, defined by gene usage and CDR3 content, were tested for enrichment in tetramer-positive compared with tetramer-negative populations. TCRdb holds this immuneACCESS table with in-frame rearrangements only. Some clones are missing; in checked studies, unresolved V genes explain under half, and the rest has no known cause. V and J calls and clone size are given by that table; D and trimming were obtained from the DNA. Present in this sample are about 59,000 clones, about four fifths of which were seen just once. The ten largest clones capture roughly 13% of the sample.

The CDR3 goes from the cysteine to the phenylalanine over 17 residues. This entry keeps only the CDR3 DNA: 51 bases, framed from base 1. CDR1 is given as ENHRY and CDR2 as SYGVKD, both from the germline V gene. Ends trimmed: V by 7 bases, J by 3 bases; bases unmatched to a gene: 13. Thawed, overnight-rested PBMC were stained with GMM-loaded CD1B tetramer, a Live/Dead dye and anti-CD3, then sorted on a FACS Aria II. The CD1B tetramers were loaded with C32 glucose monomycolate that had been purified from Rhodococcus equi. Before cryopreservation, the PBMC used for tetramer sorting had been depleted of CD14-expressing monocytes for a separate study. From each donor, around 100,000 tetramer-negative cells were sorted and were analyzed alongside the tetramer-positive cells. Antigen-specific T cells were sorted from several healthy South African adults using GMM-loaded CD1B tetramers. Notes on this clone: No qualities accompany the bases; no much larger clone lies one base away.

The sequenced sample consisted of CD1b-GMM tetramer-negative cells sorted from PBMCs. Sample cell subset or site, as interpreted from the label and publication: T cells not binding CD1B-GMM tetramer, sorted from same donor. Recombination connected TRBV10-3 to TRBJ2-3, and TRBD2 matches 10 of the central bases. This receptor was identified in an adult woman with latent tuberculosis. The CDR3 reads as follows: CAIKPAGLAHRTDTQYF. The DNA is TGTGCCATCAAGCCCGCGGGACTAGCGCATCGGACAGATACGCAGTATTTT.